This T cell receptor (beta chain) appears in the sequencing data of a study of T cells after yellow fever vaccination. The table lists this clonotype with many counts. Its specificity is not known. Overall study findings and caveats: Faster peaking, at day 5 versus 15, marked a secondary response that was weaker.

Trimming at V came to 4 bases and at J to 8 bases, leaving 4 bases not matched to a gene. Germline V gene data show CDR1 as SGHTA and CDR2 as FQGNSA. The CDR3 has 12 residues. TCRdb processed the 5' RACE reads anew with MiXCR; each CDR3 protein has one entry. The sample records about 160,000 distinct CDR3 sequences, about 7% being singletons. V usage is TRBV7-2 and J usage is TRBJ1-2; 7 bases line up with TRBD1. Sequenced here: CD4+ T cells sorted from PBMCs, sampled about 5 days after the first yellow fever vaccination. The receptor was isolated from a man aged 18 to 35 who received the YFV17D yellow fever vaccine. CDR3 loop: CASSSYRGGYTF. The DNA of the CDR3 is TGTGCCAGCAGCTCGTACAGGGGCGGCTACACCTTC.